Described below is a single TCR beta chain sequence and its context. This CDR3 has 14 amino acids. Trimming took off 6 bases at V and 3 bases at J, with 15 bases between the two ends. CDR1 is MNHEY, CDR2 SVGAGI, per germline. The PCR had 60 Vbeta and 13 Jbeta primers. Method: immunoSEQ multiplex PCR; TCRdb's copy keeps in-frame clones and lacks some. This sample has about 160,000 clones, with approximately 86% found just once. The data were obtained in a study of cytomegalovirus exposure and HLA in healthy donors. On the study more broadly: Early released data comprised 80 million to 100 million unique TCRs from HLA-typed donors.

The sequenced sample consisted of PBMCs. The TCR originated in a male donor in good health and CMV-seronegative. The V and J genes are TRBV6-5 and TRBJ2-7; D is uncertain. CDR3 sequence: CASSPSPHLYEQYF. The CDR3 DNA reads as TGTGCCAGCAGCCCGAGCCCCCATCTCTACGAGCAGTACTTC.